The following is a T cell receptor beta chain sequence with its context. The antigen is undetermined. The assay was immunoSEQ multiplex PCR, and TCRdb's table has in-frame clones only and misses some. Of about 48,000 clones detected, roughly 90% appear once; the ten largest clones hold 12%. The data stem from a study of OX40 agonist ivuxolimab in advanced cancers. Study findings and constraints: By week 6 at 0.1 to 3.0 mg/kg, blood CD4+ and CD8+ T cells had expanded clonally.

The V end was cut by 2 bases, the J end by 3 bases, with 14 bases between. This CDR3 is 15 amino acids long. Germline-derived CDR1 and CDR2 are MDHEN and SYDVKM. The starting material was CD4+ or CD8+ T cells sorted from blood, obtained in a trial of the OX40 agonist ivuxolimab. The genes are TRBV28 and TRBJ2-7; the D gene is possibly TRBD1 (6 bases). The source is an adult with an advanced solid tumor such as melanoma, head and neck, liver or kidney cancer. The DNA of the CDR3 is TGTGCCAGCAGTTTAACAGGGCTGGGGTTCTACGAGCAGTACTTC. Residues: CASSLTGLGFYEQYF.